The 15 T cell receptor beta chains in this list originate from one sample, sequenced in a study of metastatic and nonmetastatic thyroid tumors. No patient had received any treatment before thyroid surgery. MiXCR re-clonotyped the PCR reads for TCRdb. Among roughly 38,000 clones, 12% were seen once, and the ten largest hold roughly 9%. The specimen was blood. The receptors derive from a male donor with papillary thyroid cancer or a benign thyroid nodule (not recorded which). Some clones in this sample may be carry-over from other donors' samples.

This sequence joins TRBV25-1 and TRBJ2-7, with D possibly TRBD1 on 6 matching bases. Trimming removed 1 base at V and 5 bases at J, with 21 bases between. The germline V gene has CDR1 MGHDK and CDR2 SYGVNS. CDR3 length equals 17 residues. The CDR3 reads CASSESPRQAFRNEQYF. Written as DNA, the CDR3 is TGTGCCAGCAGTGAATCCCCACGACAGGCTTTTCGGAACGAGCAGTACTTC.

This clone was picked up many times. V gene TRBV3-1 combines with J gene TRBJ1-2; D may be TRBD1 (6 bases). The length of the CDR3 is 14 residues. The V end was cut by 0 bases, the J end by 5 bases, with 10 bases between. Germline CDR1 LGHDT, CDR2 YNNKEL (reference sequence). In nucleotides, the CDR3 is TGTGCCAGCAGCCAAGATACCGGACAGTATGGCTACACCTTC. Encoded protein: CASSQDTGQYGYTF.

This clone was seen at least ten times. The chain uses TRBV4-3 and TRBJ2-7, with D perhaps TRBD1 (5 bases). The V gene lost 0 bases and the J gene lost 3 bases, with 21 bases spanning the gap. The CDR3 contains 18 residues. Per germline, CDR1 LGHNA and CDR2 YSLEER. The DNA for the CDR3 is TGCGCCAGCAGCCAAGATCCCCCGACAGACAGCAAAGACTACGAGCAGTACTTC. It translates to CASSQDPPTDSKDYEQYF.

This clone was picked up one time. The chain has TRBV20-1 and TRBJ1-1; TRBD1 might be the D (5 bases). From germline, CDR1 is DFQATT and CDR2 SNEGSKA (reference sequence). Trimming removed 3 bases from V and 4 bases from J, with 18 bases in between. This CDR3 has 15 amino acids. CDR3 loop: CSAREHSGGGTEAFF. For the CDR3, the DNA is TGCAGTGCTAGGGAACACAGCGGGGGGGGCACTGAAGCTTTCTTT.

This clone counts as medium-sized. This chain joins TRBV6-1 and TRBJ2-7, with D possibly matching TRBD2 (5 bases). Trimming stripped 5 bases from V and 5 bases from J, with 10 bases between. This CDR3 has 12 residues. CDR1 and CDR2 from the germline V gene are MNHNS and SASEGT. CDR3 in DNA: TGTGCCAGCAGTCCCTCGGGGAACGAGCAGTACTTC. Translation gives CASSPSGNEQYF.

This clone occurred many times. The V call is TRBV9, the J call TRBJ1-2; D unresolved. The CDR3 length is 11 residues. Germline values: CDR1 SGDLS, CDR2 YYNGEE. Between the trimmed V and J ends, which lost 3 bases and 6 bases, there was a span of 6 bases. The CDR3 region has the DNA TGTGCCAGCAGCGAACCCCATGGCTACACCTTC. It codes for CASSEPHGYTF.

This clone was observed many times. The rearrangement links TRBV27 to TRBJ2-1, with 7 bases identical to TRBD2. This CDR3 has 17 amino acids. The ends lost 6 bases at V and 0 bases at J; junction bases unmatched: 11. Germline V CDR1 and CDR2: MNHEY, SMNVEV (reference sequence). CDR3 in amino acids: CASSQKWRGSSYNEQFF. The DNA of the CDR3 is TGTGCCAGCAGCCAAAAGTGGCGCGGGAGCTCCTACAATGAGCAGTTCTTC.

This clone was found many times. The chain has TRBV9 and TRBJ2-2, with 12 bases lining up with TRBD2. This CDR3 has 16 amino acids. From germline, CDR1 is SGDLS and CDR2 YYNGEE. The junction had 8 bases not matched to a gene; V was cut back by 7 bases and J by 4 bases. For the CDR3, the DNA is TGTGCCAGCGGACTAGCGGGATCCACGGTCACCGGGGAGCTGTTTTTT. Its translation: CASGLAGSTVTGELFF.

Many counts were recorded for this clone. J is TRBJ2-5 and V is TRBV7-8; a possible D gene is TRBD1 (6 bases). Germline assignment: CDR1 SGHVS and CDR2 FQNEAQ. The CDR3 sequence is 15 residues long. Trimming shortened V by 2 bases and J by 5 bases, and 15 bases separated the two germline ends. DNA for the CDR3: TGTGCCAGCAGCTTACTCCAGGGGATGGGTGAGACCCAGTACTTC. Translating it yields CASSLLQGMGETQYF.

This rearrangement joins TRBV20-1 to TRBJ2-7, with 9 bases that match TRBD1. CDR1 and CDR2 (germline): DFQATT, SNEGSKA (reference sequence). This CDR3 spans 14 amino acids. V trimming: 3 bases; J trimming: 3 bases; junction bases outside the gene matches: 6. The CDR3 region is CSASGADRGYEQYF. The CDR3 region has the DNA TGCAGTGCTAGTGGGGCGGACAGGGGCTACGAGCAGTACTTC.

The V gene is TRBV7-3, the J gene TRBJ2-5; 11 bases match TRBD1. The junction had 2 bases not matched to a gene; V was cut back by 4 bases and J by 7 bases. Germline V CDR1 and CDR2: SGHTA, FQGTGA. CDR3 size: 13 residues. The CDR3 is CASSSGTGGTQYF. In DNA, the CDR3 is TGTGCCAGCAGCTCTGGGACAGGGGGGACCCAGTACTTC.

Only a few counts were recorded for this clone. The gene calls are TRBV19 and TRBJ1-5; no definite D call. From germline, CDR1 is LNHDA and CDR2 SQIVND (reference sequence). The CDR3 has 15 amino acids. Trimming removed 4 bases at V and 0 bases at J, with 10 bases between. The CDR3 DNA reads as TGTGCCAGTAGTAACTCGGACGGTAGCAATCAGCCCCAGCATTTT. It translates to CASSNSDGSNQPQHF.

This clone came up many times. The chain recombines TRBV4-3 with TRBJ2-1; D remains unclear. This CDR3 has 15 amino acids. Germline V gene lookup returns CDR1 LGHNA and CDR2 YSLEER. Between the trimmed V and J ends, which lost 2 bases and 4 bases, there was a span of 12 bases. The CDR3 reads CASSQTTKRYNEQFF. The CDR3 DNA is TGCGCCAGCAGCCAAACGACCAAGAGGTACAATGAGCAGTTCTTC.

This clone was detected ten times or more. The J gene is TRBJ2-7, the V gene TRBV3-1; D ambiguous. The CDR3 runs 11 residues. V gave up 3 bases and J gave up 5 bases, with 5 bases separating them. The V gene's germline CDR1 is LGHDT and CDR2 YNNKEL (reference sequence). This CDR3 is CASSQSDEQYF. The CDR3 bases are TGTGCCAGCAGCCAGTCTGACGAGCAGTACTTC.

By share, this clone ranks as medium-sized. The rearrangement joins TRBV6-1 to TRBJ2-7, with 8 bases that match TRBD1. V shed 6 bases and J 2 bases; nucleotides not matched to a gene: 9. This CDR3 has 15 amino acids. Germline V gene sequence: CDR1 MNHNS, CDR2 SASEGT. CDR3: CASSPGQAEPYEQYF. The CDR3 DNA sequence: TGTGCCAGCAGCCCGGGACAGGCGGAACCCTACGAGCAGTACTTC.